These 9 T cell receptor beta chains were sequenced from one sample in a study of T-cell memory formation after mild COVID-19. TCRdb re-called the 5' RACE reads through MiXCR, storing one row per CDR3 protein. The table includes 560,000 or so distinct CDR3 sequences, approximately 15% detected once. Sequenced sample: PBMCs or a T cell subset sorted from them (not recorded which). The receptors were gathered from an adult woman who had mild COVID-19 (a few samples of this study predate the infection). Cell type and time point are not known.

This chain links TRBV29-1 with TRBJ2-1; TRBD2 might be the D (5 bases). Germline-derived CDR1 and CDR2 are SQVTM and ANQGSEA. Trimming removed 3 bases from V and 7 bases from J, with 10 bases in between. This CDR3 is built from 12 residues. CDR3 protein: CSVERAENEQFF. The DNA for the CDR3 is TGCAGCGTTGAGAGGGCCGAAAATGAGCAGTTCTTC.

This clonotype has only a few counts. This chain uses TRBV20-1 with TRBJ2-7; D is possibly TRBD1 (6 bases). The CDR3 has 13 residues. V dropped 6 bases and J dropped 6 bases, with 18 bases sitting between them. Per the germline V gene, CDR1 is DFQATT and CDR2 is SNEGSKA (reference sequence). CDR3 region: CSAGTIRDSEQYF. DNA for the CDR3: TGCAGTGCGGGGACAATTCGAGATTCCGAGCAGTACTTC.

The chain has TRBV7-3 and TRBJ1-2, with D possibly being TRBD1 (5 bases). The V end lost 5 bases, the J end lost 3 bases, and 7 bases lay between the germline ends. CDR1 and CDR2 (germline): SGHTA, FQGTGA. The CDR3 extends over 12 amino acids. The CDR3 spells CASSRDHYGYTF. CDR3 bases: TGTGCCAGCAGCCGGGACCACTATGGCTACACCTTC.

V and J are TRBV19 and TRBJ1-2; 7 bases align to TRBD1. CDR1 and CDR2 (germline): LNHDA, SQIVND (reference sequence). The ends lost 7 bases at V and 2 bases at J; junction bases unmatched: 7. There are 14 residues in the CDR3. The CDR3 reads CASTPGTANYGYTF. DNA of the CDR3: TGTGCCAGTACCCCTGGGACAGCGAACTATGGCTACACCTTC. Complete variable domain (other parts from reference TRBV19 and TRBJ1-2): DGGITQSPKYLFRKEGQNVTLSCEQNLNHDAMYWYRQDPGQGLRLIYYSQIVNDFQKGDIAEGYSVSREKKESFPLTVTSAQKNPTAFYLCASTPGTANYGYTFGSGTRLTVV.

This chain links TRBV10-3 with TRBJ2-1; TRBD2 matches at 8 bases. CDR3 length: 18 residues. Germline lookup yields CDR1 ENHRY and CDR2 SYGVKD. The V segment lost 3 bases and the J segment 5 bases; nucleotides outside the gene matches: 15. The CDR3 nucleotides read TGTGCCATCAGTGAAGGAGCGGGGGCCCTTGGATCCCACAATGAGCAGTTCTTC. Encoded protein: CAISEGAGALGSHNEQFF.

CDR3 loop: CAWMASLYTDTQYF. DNA of the CDR3: TGTGCCTGGATGGCTAGCCTATATACAGATACGCAGTATTTT. This sequence joins TRBV30 and TRBJ2-3; tentative D call: TRBD2 (5 bases). This CDR3 has 14 amino acids. Germline lookup yields CDR1 GTSNPN and CDR2 SVGIG (reference sequence). With 4 bases removed from V and 3 bases from J, the gap between germline ends came to 14 bases.

The chain recombines TRBV4-1 with TRBJ1-2, with TRBD1 matching over 8 bases. Germline V lookup: CDR1 MGHRA, CDR2 YSYEKL. The trim removed 3 bases at V and 7 bases at J, leaving 10 bases unmatched. The CDR3 extends over 15 amino acids. CDR3 bases: TGCGCCAGCAGCCAGGGGACAGGCCCTGTCGGTGGCTACACCTTC. This translates into CASSQGTGPVGGYTF.

This clonotype was counted a few times. V usage is TRBV25-1 and J usage is TRBJ2-1; 9 bases align to TRBD2. The J segment lost 5 bases and the V segment lost 3 bases, leaving 11 bases of the junction unmatched. This CDR3 region has 17 residues. CDR1 MGHDK and CDR2 SYGVNS come from the germline V gene. CDR3 region: CASSDADSGRINNEQFF. The CDR3 bases are TGTGCCAGCAGTGACGCCGATAGCGGGAGAATCAACAATGAGCAGTTCTTC.

The chain uses TRBV10-3 and TRBJ1-1, with D tentatively TRBD1 (6 bases). Per germline, CDR1 ENHRY and CDR2 SYGVKD. V shed 3 bases and J shed 1 base, with 9 bases lying between them. This CDR3 contains 14 residues. CDR3 DNA: TGTGCCATCAGTGACCCGACAGGGAACACTGAAGCTTTCTTT. Encoded protein: CAISDPTGNTEAFF.